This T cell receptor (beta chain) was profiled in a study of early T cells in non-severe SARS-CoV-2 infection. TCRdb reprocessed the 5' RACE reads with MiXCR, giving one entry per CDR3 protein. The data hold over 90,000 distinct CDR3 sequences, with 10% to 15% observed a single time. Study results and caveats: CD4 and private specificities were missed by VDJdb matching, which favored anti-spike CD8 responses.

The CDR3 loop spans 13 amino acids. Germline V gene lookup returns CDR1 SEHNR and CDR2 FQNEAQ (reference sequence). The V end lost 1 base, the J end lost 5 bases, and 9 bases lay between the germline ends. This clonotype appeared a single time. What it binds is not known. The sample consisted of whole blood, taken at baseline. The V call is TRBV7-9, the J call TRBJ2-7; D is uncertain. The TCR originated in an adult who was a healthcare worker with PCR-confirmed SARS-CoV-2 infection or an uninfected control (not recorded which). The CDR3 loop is CASSLVARDEQYF. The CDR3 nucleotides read TGTGCCAGCAGCTTAGTGGCAAGGGACGAGCAGTACTTC.